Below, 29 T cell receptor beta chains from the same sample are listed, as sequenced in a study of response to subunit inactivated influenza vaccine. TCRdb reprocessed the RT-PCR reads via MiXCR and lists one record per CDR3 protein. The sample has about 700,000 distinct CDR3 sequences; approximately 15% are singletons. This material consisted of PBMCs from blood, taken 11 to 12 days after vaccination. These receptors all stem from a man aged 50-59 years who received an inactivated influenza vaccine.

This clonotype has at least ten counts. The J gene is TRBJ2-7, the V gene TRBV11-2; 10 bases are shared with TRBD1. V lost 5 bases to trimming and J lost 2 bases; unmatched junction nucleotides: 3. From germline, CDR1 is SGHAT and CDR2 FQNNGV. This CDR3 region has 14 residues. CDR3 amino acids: CASSLGTGAYEQYF. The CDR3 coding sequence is TGTGCCAGCAGCCTCGGGACAGGGGCCTACGAGCAGTACTTC.

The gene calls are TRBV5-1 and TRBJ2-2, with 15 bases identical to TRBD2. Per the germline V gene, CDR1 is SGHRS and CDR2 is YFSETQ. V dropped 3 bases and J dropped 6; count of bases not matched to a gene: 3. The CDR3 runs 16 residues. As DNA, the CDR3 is TGCGCCAGCAGCTACGGACTAGCGGGGGGGCCCGGGGAGCTGTTTTTT. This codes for CASSYGLAGGPGELFF. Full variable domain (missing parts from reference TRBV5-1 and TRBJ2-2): KAGVTQTPRYLIKTRGQQVTLSCSPISGHRSVSWYQQTPGQGLQFLFEYFSETQRNKGNFPGRFSGRQFSNSRSEMNVSTLELGDSALYLCASSYGLAGGPGELFFGEGSRLTVL.

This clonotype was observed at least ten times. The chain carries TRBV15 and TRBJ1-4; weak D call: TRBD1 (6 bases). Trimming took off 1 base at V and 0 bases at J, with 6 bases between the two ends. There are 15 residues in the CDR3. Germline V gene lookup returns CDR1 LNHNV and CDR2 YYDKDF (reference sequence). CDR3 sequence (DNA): TGTGCCACCAGCAGAGGGACAGCAACTAATGAAAAACTGTTTTTT. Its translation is CATSRGTATNEKLFF.

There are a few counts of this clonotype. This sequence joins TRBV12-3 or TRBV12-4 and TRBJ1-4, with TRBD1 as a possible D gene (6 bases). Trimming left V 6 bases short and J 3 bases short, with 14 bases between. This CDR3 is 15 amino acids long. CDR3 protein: CASSSQGGANEKLFF. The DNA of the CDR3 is TGTGCCAGCAGCTCCCAAGGGGGGGCTAATGAAAAACTGTTTTTT.

CDR3 amino acids: CASMGRIFEQYF. DNA for the CDR3: TGTGCCAGCATGGGTCGCATATTCGAGCAGTACTTC. This rearrangement joins TRBV28 to TRBJ2-7, with D unresolved. Deletions cut 7 bases from V and 6 bases from J, with 13 bases between. There are 12 residues in the CDR3. In germline, CDR1 is MDHEN, CDR2 SYDVKM.

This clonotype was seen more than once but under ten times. The CDR3 DNA reads TGCAGTGCTAGAGATTTTAGGGACTATAGCGGGGGGGAAAAGACCCAGTACTTC. Encoded protein: CSARDFRDYSGGEKTQYF. The genes are TRBV20-1 and TRBJ2-5; 11 nucleotides agree with TRBD2. The CDR3 is made up of 18 amino acids. The germline CDR1 and CDR2 sequences are DFQATT and SNEGSKA (reference sequence). The V segment lost 0 bases and the J segment 6 bases; nucleotides outside the gene matches: 15.

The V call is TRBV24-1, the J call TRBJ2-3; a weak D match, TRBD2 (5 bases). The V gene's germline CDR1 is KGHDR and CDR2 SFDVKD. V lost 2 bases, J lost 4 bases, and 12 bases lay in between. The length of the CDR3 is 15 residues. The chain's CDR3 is CATSDSGMLADTQYF. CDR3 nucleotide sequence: TGTGCCACCAGTGATTCGGGAATGTTGGCAGATACGCAGTATTTT.

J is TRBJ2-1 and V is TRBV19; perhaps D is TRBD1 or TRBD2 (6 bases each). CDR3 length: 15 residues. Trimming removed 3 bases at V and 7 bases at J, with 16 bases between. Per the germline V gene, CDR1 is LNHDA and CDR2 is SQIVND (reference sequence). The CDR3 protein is CASSISGGLWNEQFF. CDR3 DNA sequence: TGTGCCAGTAGTATCTCTGGGGGGCTTTGGAATGAGCAGTTCTTC.

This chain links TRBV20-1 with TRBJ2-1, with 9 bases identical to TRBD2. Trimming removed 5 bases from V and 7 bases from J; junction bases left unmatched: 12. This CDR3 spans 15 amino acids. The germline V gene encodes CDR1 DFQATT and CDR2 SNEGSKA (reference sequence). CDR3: CSAGGGSGRLNEQFF. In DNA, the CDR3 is TGCAGTGCTGGGGGAGGTAGCGGGAGATTAAATGAGCAGTTCTTC.

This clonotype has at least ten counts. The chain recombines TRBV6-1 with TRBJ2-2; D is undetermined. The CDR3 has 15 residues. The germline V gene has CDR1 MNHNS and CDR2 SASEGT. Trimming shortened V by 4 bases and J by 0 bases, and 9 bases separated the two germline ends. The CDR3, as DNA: TGTGCCAGCAGTGTTCTCCGATCGAACACCGGGGAGCTGTTTTTT. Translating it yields CASSVLRSNTGELFF.

The chain's CDR3 is CASSPPRGYDSADTQYF. The CDR3 region has the DNA TGTGCCAGCTCACCACCGAGGGGGTACGACAGCGCAGATACGCAGTATTTT. The chain joins TRBV18 to TRBJ2-3; a possible D gene is TRBD1 (6 bases). V was pared by 0 bases and J by 4 bases, with 17 bases between. CDR1 KGHSH and CDR2 LQKENI come from the germline V gene. The CDR3 covers 17 residues.

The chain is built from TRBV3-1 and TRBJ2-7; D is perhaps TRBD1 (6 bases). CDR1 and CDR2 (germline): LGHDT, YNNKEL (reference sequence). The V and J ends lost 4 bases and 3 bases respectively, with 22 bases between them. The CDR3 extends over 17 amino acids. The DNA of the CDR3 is TGTGCCAGCAGCCCCGGACAGCGAAGAACCCCCATCTACGAGCAGTACTTC. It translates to CASSPGQRRTPIYEQYF.

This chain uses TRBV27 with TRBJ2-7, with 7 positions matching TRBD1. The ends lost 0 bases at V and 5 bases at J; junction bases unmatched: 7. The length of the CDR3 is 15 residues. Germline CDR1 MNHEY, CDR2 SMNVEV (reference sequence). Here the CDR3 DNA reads TGTGCCAGCAGTTTATCCCCCCATGACAGGGACGAGCAGTACTTC. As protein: CASSLSPHDRDEQYF.

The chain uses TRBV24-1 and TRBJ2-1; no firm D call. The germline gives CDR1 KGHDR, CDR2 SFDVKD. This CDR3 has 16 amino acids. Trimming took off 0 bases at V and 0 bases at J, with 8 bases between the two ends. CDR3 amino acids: CATSDLEADSYNEQFF. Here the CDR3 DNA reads TGTGCCACCAGTGATTTGGAGGCGGACTCCTACAATGAGCAGTTCTTC.

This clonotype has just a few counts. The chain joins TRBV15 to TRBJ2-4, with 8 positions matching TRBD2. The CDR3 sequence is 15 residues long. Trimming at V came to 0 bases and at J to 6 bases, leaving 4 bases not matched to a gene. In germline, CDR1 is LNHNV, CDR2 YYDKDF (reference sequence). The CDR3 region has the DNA TGTGCCACCAGCAGAGACCCTAGCGGGTTAAACATTCAGTACTTC. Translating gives CATSRDPSGLNIQYF.

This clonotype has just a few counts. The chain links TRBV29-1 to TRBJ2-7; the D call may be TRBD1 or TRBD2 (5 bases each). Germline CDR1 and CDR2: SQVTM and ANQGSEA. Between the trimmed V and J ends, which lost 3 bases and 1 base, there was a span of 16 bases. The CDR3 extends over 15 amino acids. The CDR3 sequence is CSVELVEGRSYEQYF. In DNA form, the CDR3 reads TGCAGCGTTGAGTTGGTTGAGGGGAGATCCTACGAGCAGTACTTC.

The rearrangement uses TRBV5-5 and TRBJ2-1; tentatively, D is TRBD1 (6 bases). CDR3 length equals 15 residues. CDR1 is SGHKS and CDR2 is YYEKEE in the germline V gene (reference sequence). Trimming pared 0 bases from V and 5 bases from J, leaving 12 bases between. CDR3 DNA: TGTGCCAGCAGCTTGGTAGAACAGGGAGACAATGAGCAGTTCTTC. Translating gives CASSLVEQGDNEQFF.

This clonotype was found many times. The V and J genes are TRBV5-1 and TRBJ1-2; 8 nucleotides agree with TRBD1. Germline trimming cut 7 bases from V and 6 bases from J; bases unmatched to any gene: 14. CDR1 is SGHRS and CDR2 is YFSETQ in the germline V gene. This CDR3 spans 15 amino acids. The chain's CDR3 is CASQPYMAGGDGYTF. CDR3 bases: TGCGCCAGCCAACCCTATATGGCAGGGGGCGATGGCTACACCTTC.

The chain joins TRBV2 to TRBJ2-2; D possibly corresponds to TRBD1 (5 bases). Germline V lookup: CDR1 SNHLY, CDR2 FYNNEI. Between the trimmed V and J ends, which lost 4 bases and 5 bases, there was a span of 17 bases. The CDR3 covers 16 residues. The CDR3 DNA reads TGTGCCAGCAGTGGATGGGGCAGGGATGTAACCGGGGAGCTGTTTTTT. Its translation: CASSGWGRDVTGELFF.

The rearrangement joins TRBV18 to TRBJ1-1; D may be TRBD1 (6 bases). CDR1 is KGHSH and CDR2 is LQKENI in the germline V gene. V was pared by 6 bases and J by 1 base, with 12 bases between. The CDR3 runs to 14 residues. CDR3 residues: CASSPGASNTEAFF. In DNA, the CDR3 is TGTGCCAGCTCTCCGGGGGCGTCGAACACTGAAGCTTTCTTT.

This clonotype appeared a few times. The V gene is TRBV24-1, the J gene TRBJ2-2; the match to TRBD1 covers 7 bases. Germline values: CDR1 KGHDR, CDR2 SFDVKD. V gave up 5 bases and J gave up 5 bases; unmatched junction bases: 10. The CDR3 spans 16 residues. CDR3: CATSVPTGTATGELFF. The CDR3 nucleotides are TGTGCCACCAGTGTCCCAACCGGGACAGCTACCGGGGAGCTGTTTTTT.

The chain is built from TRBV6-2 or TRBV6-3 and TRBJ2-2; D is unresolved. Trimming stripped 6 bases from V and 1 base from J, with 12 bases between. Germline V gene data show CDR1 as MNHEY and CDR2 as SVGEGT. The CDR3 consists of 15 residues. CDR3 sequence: CASRVSSVNTGELFF. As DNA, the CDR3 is TGTGCCAGCAGAGTCTCGTCAGTGAACACCGGGGAGCTGTTTTTT.

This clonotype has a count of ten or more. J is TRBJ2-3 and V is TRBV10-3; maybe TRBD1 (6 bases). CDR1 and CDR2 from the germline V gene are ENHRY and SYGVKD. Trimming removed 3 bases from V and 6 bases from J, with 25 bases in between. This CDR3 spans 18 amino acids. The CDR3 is CAISESSRYRAVKDTQYF. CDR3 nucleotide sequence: TGTGCCATCAGTGAAAGTTCCAGGTACAGGGCGGTGAAGGATACGCAGTATTTT.

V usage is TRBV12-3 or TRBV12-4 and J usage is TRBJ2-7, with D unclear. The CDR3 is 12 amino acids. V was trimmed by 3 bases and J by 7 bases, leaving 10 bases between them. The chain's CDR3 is CASSFYLQEQYF. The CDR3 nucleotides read TGTGCCAGCAGTTTCTACCTGCAGGAGCAGTACTTC.

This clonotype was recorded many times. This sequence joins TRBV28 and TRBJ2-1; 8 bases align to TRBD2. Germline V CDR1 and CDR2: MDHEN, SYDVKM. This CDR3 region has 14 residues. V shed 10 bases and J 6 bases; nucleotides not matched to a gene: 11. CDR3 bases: TGTGCCACCGAGCCAGCGGGAGAGGGCAATGAGCAGTTCTTC. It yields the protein CATEPAGEGNEQFF.

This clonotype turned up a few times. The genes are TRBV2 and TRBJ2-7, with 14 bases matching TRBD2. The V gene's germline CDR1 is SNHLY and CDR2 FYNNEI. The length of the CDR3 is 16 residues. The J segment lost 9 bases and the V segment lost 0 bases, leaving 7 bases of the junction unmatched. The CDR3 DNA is TGTGCCAGCAGTGAAGCGCTCGGGACTAGCGGGAGTAGGCAGTACTTC. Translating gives CASSEALGTSGSRQYF.

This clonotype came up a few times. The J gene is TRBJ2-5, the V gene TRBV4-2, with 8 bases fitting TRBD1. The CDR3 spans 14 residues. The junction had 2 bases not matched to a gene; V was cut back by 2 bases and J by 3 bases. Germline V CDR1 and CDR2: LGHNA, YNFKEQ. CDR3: CASSQQTGEETQYF. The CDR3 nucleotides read TGTGCCAGCAGCCAACAGACAGGGGAAGAGACCCAGTACTTC.

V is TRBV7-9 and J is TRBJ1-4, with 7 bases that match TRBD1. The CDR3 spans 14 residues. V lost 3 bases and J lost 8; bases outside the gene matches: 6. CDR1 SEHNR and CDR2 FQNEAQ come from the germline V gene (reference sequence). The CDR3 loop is CASSFRGTGEKLFF. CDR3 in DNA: TGTGCCAGCAGCTTCAGGGGGACGGGGGAAAAACTGTTTTTT.

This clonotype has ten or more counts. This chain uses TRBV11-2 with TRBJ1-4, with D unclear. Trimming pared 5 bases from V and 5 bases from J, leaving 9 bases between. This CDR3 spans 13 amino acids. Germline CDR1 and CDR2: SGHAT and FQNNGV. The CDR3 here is CASSVHRNEKLFF. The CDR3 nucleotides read TGTGCCAGCAGCGTCCACAGAAATGAAAAACTGTTTTTT.